These T cell receptor beta chains were read from a single sample in a study of control samples from healthy donors and cancer patients. Libraries were prepared by immunoSEQ multiplex PCR; TCRdb keeps only in-frame clonotypes and omits some of them. The table shows around 70,000 clones, with more than 75% occurring only once. Sequenced material: PBMCs. The source is a woman aged 45-60 years with head and neck cancer. CDR3s include the opening cysteine and the closing phenylalanine or tryptophan. The order of the fields is clone size, J gene, V gene, D gene, CDR3 DNA, CDR3 protein. The D gene is left open where the match is weak. Clone sizes are given selectively: once, few, many, or a class where the clone is expanded.

NA	TRBJ2-7	TRBV30	NA	TGTGCCTGGAGTGTTAGGGCTTACGAGCAGTACTTC	CAWSVRAYEQYF
NA	TRBJ2-1	TRBV5-4	NA	TGTGCCAGCAGCGCCGCATCGGGTAAGCAGTTCTTC	CASSAASGKQFF
NA	TRBJ1-5	TRBV19	NA	TGTGCCAGTAGTCCCGGGCGGAGGGGTCAGCCCCAGCATTTT	CASSPGRRGQPQHF
NA	TRBJ1-4	TRBV6-6	NA	TGTGCCAGCAGTTACTCCGTACTCCCGAATGAAAAACTGTTTTTT	CASSYSVLPNEKLFF
NA	TRBJ2-1	TRBV14	NA	TGTGCCAGCAGCCAAGGTCCAGGGCAAGTATACAATGAGCAGTTCTTC	CASSQGPGQVYNEQFF
NA	TRBJ2-5	TRBV28	TRBD1	TGTGCCAGCAGTTTTGGAATTACAGGGGGCGAAGAGACCCAGTACTTC	CASSFGITGGEETQYF
few	TRBJ2-4	TRBV4-3	TRBD1	TGCGCCAGCAGCGCCGGCCGGGACAGTATGTCCTTC	CASSAGRDSMSF
NA	TRBJ1-6	TRBV27	NA	TGTGCCAGCAGAGGAGAGGGTTTCGGCGATAATTCACCCCTCCACTTT	CASRGEGFGDNSPLHF
NA	TRBJ1-4	TRBV2	NA	TGTGCCAGCCGGTGGGGGCCATTTGAAAAACTGTTTTTT	CASRWGPFEKLFF
NA	TRBJ2-7	TRBV29-1	TRBD1	TGCAGCGTCCAGGGACAGGGGGCCGAGCAGTACTTC	CSVQGQGAEQYF
NA	TRBJ1-1	TRBV7-8	NA	TGTGCCAGCAGCTCGGGACACCGGAACACTGAAGCTTTCTTT	CASSSGHRNTEAFF
NA	TRBJ2-2	TRBV14	TRBD2	TGTGCCAGCAGCGCCCGGGGGGGGAACACCGGGGAGCTGTTTTTT	CASSARGGNTGELFF
once	TRBJ1-6	TRBV19	NA	TGTGCCAGTACAGAGGACAGCTATTCACCCCTCCACTTT	CASTEDSYSPLHF
NA	TRBJ2-1	TRBV5-5	NA	TGTGCCAGCAGCTTGCGGGGTCGAGGCAGGGTCTACAATGAGCAGTTCTTC	CASSLRGRGRVYNEQFF
NA	TRBJ2-5	TRBV28	TRBD2	TGTGCCAGCAGTGTGGGAGGGGAGTACCAAGAGACCCAGTACTTC	CASSVGGEYQETQYF
once	TRBJ1-1	TRBV28	TRBD1	TGTGCCAGCAGAACAGGGGGCTGGACTGAAGCTTTCTTT	CASRTGGWTEAFF
NA	TRBJ2-7	TRBV30	TRBD1	TGTGCCTCGACAGGGGTCGGGTACGAGCAGTACTTC	CASTGVGYEQYF
NA	TRBJ2-7	TRBV5-1	NA	TGCGCCAGCAGCTTGGCCGGCTCCTACGAGCAGTACTTC	CASSLAGSYEQYF
once	TRBJ1-1	TRBV3-1/TRBV3-2	NA	TGTGCCAGCAGCCAAAGTCCCCCTATCAACACTGAAGCTTTCTTT	CASSQSPPINTEAFF
NA	TRBJ1-4	TRBV30	NA	TGTGCCTGGGGGGGAGGGGTCGCAACTAATGAAAAACTGTTTTTT	CAWGGGVATNEKLFF
NA	TRBJ2-6	TRBV6-6	TRBD1	TGTGCCAGCAGTCTTAGACAGGGACGACTCTCTGGGGCCAACGTCCTGACTTTC	CASSLRQGRLSGANVLTF
NA	TRBJ1-2	TRBV28	NA	TGTGCCAGCAGTGAGGCTGGGCAGGGGAACGATGGCTACACCTTC	CASSEAGQGNDGYTF
NA	TRBJ1-5	TRBV5-1	TRBD1	TGCGCCAGCAGCTTGGAGGGACAGAAAAATCAGCCCCAGCATTTT	CASSLEGQKNQPQHF
NA	TRBJ2-5	TRBV18	NA	TGTGCCAGCTCCCCGTCCCAAGAGACCCAGTACTTC	CASSPSQETQYF
once	TRBJ2-1	TRBV7-9	NA	TGTGCCAGCAGCTTTAGCGGAAATTACAATGAGCAGTTCTTC	CASSFSGNYNEQFF